The 25 T cell receptor beta chains given below trace back to one sample, sequenced in a study of CXCR3-negative and CXCR3-positive naive CD8 T cells (dated by TCRdb to the late 2010s). These receptors' antigens are unknown. Instrument on record: NextSeq 550. The Human TCR Profiling Kit (MiLaboratory) was used to prepare UMI-labeled 5' RACE TRB cDNA libraries. The reads were reprocessed in TCRdb, with one entry per CDR3 protein sequence and no accompanying DNA. For this sample, the table gives over 150,000 distinct CDR3 sequences. Together, the top ten hold 0.45% to 0.55% of the sample. Findings and caveats that apply to the study as a whole: TRB CDR3s from CXCR3-positive naive cells showed higher hydrophobicity (lower Kidera factor 4), lower energy, and higher strength and volume indices than CXCR3-negative naive cells.

Sequencing used naive CXCR3+ CD8+ T cells from blood. In light of the paper, this sample's cell subset or site label describes: CD45RO-CCR7+CD27+CD95- naive CD8+ T cells expressing CXCR3 (TNR3+). The receptors originated from a human donor in good health. Some clones in this sample may be carry-over from other donors' samples.

This rearrangement joins TRBV19 to TRBJ1-5; there is no DNA to check the TCRdb D call of TRBD1. The CDR3 is 14 amino acids. Germline V gives CDR1 LNHDA, CDR2 SQIVND (reference sequence). This CDR3 is CASIGQGSDQPQHF.

The chain joins TRBV5-1 to TRBJ2-7. This CDR3 comprises 11 residues. In germline, CDR1 is SGHRS, CDR2 YFSETQ. This chain's CDR3 is CASSLANEQYF.

The rearrangement uses TRBV11-2 and TRBJ2-7; the TCRdb D gene call, TRBD1, has no DNA to confirm it. The CDR3 covers 14 residues. Germline CDR1 reads SGHAT; CDR2 reads FQNNGV. The chain's CDR3 is CASSLGQSLYEQYF.

The V gene is TRBV12-3 or TRBV12-4, the J gene TRBJ1-2. The CDR3 is 11 residues long. The CDR3 protein is CASSFGYGYTF.

J is TRBJ2-7 and V is TRBV7-6; TCRdb's D call, TRBD1, is unchecked because there is no DNA. The CDR3 consists of 15 residues. From germline, CDR1 is SGHVS and CDR2 FNYEAQ. The CDR3 sequence: CASSFPGQGASEQYF.

The chain links TRBV28 to TRBJ2-7; TCRdb selects TRBD1, and the lack of DNA leaves this call unchecked. Looked up from germline, CDR1 is MDHEN and CDR2 is SYDVKM. The CDR3 sequence is 14 residues long. CDR3: CTTARGLSSYEQYF.

The chain has TRBV2 and TRBJ1-2; with no DNA, the TCRdb D assignment of TRBD1 cannot be verified. The germline V gene encodes CDR1 SNHLY and CDR2 FYNNEI. This CDR3 spans 13 amino acids. This CDR3 reads CASSEGGTYGYTF. Based on the CDR3 plus reference TRBV2 and TRBJ1-2, the full variable domain is EPEVTQTPSHQVTQMGQEVILRCVPISNHLYFYWYRQILGQKVEFLVSFYNNEISEKSEIFDDQFSVERPDGSNFTLKIRSTKLEDSAMYFCASSEGGTYGYTFGSGTRLTVV.

The gene calls are TRBV28 and TRBJ2-1; absent DNA, TCRdb's TRBD2 call cannot be checked. CDR1 is MDHEN, CDR2 SYDVKM, per germline. The CDR3 runs 15 residues. CDR3 protein: CASSAGLAGHNEQFF.

The CDR3: CASSYSWGPPDTQYF. The V and J genes are TRBV6-5 and TRBJ2-3; TCRdb calls TRBD1, which cannot be checked without DNA. Germline CDR1 is MNHEY and CDR2 is SVGAGI. CDR3 size: 15 residues.

This rearrangement joins TRBV11-1 to TRBJ2-1. The CDR3 is made up of 13 amino acids. Germline CDR1 is SGHAT and CDR2 is FQDESV (reference sequence). CDR3 region: CASSQGTNNEQFF.

The V and J genes are TRBV13 and TRBJ2-3; lacking DNA, the TRBD2 call made by TCRdb goes unchecked. CDR3 length: 16 residues. CDR1 and CDR2 from the germline V gene are PRHDT and FYEKMQ (reference sequence). CDR3 sequence reads: CASSLGLGGRTDTQYF. Filled out from reference TRBV13 and TRBJ2-3, the complete variable domain reads AAGVIQSPRHLIKEKRETATLKCYPIPRHDTVYWYQQGPGQDPQFLISFYEKMQSDKGSIPDRFSAQQFSDYHSELNMSSLELGDSALYFCASSLGLGGRTDTQYFGPGTRLTVL.

The rearrangement links TRBV20-1 to TRBJ2-7; lacking DNA, the TRBD2 call made by TCRdb goes unchecked. Germline-derived CDR1 and CDR2 are DFQATT and SNEGSKA (reference sequence). The CDR3 has 15 residues. The CDR3: CSANPLALSSYEQYF.

This chain uses TRBV5-1 with TRBJ2-3; TCRdb indicates TRBD2, and absent DNA this call remains unverified. The CDR3 sequence is 14 residues long. CDR1 and CDR2 from the germline V gene are SGHRS and YFSETQ. CDR3 loop: CASSLISGTDTQYF.

This chain uses TRBV29-1 with TRBJ1-1; no DNA is available, so the TRBD1 call from TCRdb remains unchecked. Germline-derived CDR1 and CDR2 are SQVTM and ANQGSEA. This CDR3 contains 14 residues. This chain's CDR3 is CSVARPGEFTEAFF.

The rearrangement joins TRBV29-1 to TRBJ2-7. The germline V gene encodes CDR1 SQVTM and CDR2 ANQGSEA. The CDR3 has 12 amino acids. CDR3: CSVVYGDYEQYF.

The chain uses TRBV29-1 and TRBJ2-2. In germline, CDR1 is SQVTM, CDR2 ANQGSEA. The CDR3 runs to 12 residues. The CDR3 is CSVDAATGELFF.

V gene TRBV20-1 combines with J gene TRBJ2-5; TCRdb proposes TRBD2, but this gene call is untestable without DNA. The CDR3 length is 17 residues. Germline V gives CDR1 DFQATT, CDR2 SNEGSKA (reference sequence). The CDR3 is CSALNPGTSGGQETQYF.

The chain joins TRBV19 to TRBJ2-1; without DNA, the TCRdb call of TRBD1 cannot be checked. Germline V gives CDR1 LNHDA, CDR2 SQIVND (reference sequence). This CDR3 region has 19 residues. The CDR3 loop is CASSLLPGQGRYGDNEQFF. The complete variable domain, with remaining parts taken from reference TRBV19 and TRBJ2-1, reads DGGITQSPKYLFRKEGQNVTLSCEQNLNHDAMYWYRQDPGQGLRLIYYSQIVNDFQKGDIAEGYSVSREKKESFPLTVTSAQKNPTAFYLCASSLLPGQGRYGDNEQFFGPGTRLTVL.

V usage is TRBV15 and J usage is TRBJ1-4. The germline CDR1 and CDR2 sequences are LNHNV and YYDKDF (reference sequence). The CDR3 consists of 13 residues. The CDR3 protein is CATSVRSNEKLFF.

V gene TRBV6-2 or TRBV6-3 combines with J gene TRBJ2-1. Germline V CDR1 and CDR2: MNHEY, SVGEGT. The CDR3 sequence is 12 residues long. CDR3 amino acids: CASTYGLDEQFF.

CDR3 amino acids: CASSQGQGGTEAFF. The V call is TRBV4-1, the J call TRBJ1-1; the D call from TCRdb, TRBD1, cannot be confirmed without DNA. From germline, CDR1 is MGHRA and CDR2 YSYEKL. This CDR3 contains 14 residues.

The V and J genes are TRBV9 and TRBJ2-7; the D gene TCRdb calls, TRBD1, cannot be checked with no DNA. Germline V CDR1 and CDR2: SGDLS, YYNGEE. The CDR3 totals 12 residues. CDR3 amino acids: CASSVEGGQQYF.

V is TRBV29-1 and J is TRBJ2-2; TCRdb lists TRBD1, though no DNA is available to test this call. Germline V gene data show CDR1 as SQVTM and CDR2 as ANQGSEA. This CDR3 is 13 amino acids long. CDR3 amino acids: CGGHQGTTGELFF.

The chain combines TRBV7-8 with TRBJ2-7. Germline CDR1 SGHVS, CDR2 FQNEAQ. The CDR3 sequence is 15 residues long. The CDR3 protein is CASRAEEHPYYEQYF.

This chain joins TRBV20-1 and TRBJ2-1; TCRdb's D call of TRBD2 is untestable without DNA. CDR1 and CDR2 from the germline V gene are DFQATT and SNEGSKA (reference sequence). The CDR3 is 13 amino acids. CDR3 protein: CSARGLSYNEQFF.